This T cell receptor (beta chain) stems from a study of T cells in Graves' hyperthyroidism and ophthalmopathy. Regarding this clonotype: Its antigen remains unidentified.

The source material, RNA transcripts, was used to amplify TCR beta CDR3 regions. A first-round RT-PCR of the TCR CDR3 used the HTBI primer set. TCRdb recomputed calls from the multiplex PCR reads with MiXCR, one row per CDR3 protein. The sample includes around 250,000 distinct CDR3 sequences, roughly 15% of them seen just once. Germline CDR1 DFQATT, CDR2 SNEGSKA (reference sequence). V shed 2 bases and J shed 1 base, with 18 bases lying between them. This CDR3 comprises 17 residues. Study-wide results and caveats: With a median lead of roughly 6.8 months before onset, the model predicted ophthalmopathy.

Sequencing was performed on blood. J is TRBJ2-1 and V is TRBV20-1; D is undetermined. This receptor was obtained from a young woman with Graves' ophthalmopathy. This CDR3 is CSARNRAPRVSYNEQFF. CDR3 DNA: TGCAGTGCTAGAAACCGGGCCCCCCGGGTTTCCTACAATGAGCAGTTCTTC.